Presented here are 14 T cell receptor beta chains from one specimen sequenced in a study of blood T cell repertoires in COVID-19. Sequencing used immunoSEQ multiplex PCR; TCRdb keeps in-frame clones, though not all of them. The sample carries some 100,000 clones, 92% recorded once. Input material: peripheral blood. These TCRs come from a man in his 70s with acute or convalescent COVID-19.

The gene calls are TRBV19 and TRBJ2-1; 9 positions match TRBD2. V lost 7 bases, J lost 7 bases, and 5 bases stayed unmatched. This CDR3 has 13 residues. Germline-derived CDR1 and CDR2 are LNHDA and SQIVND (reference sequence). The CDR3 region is CASKGLAWNEQFF. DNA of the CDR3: TGTGCCAGTAAGGGACTAGCTTGGAATGAGCAGTTCTTC.

The CDR3 loop reads CASSSQGHAAGNTIYF. The DNA of the CDR3 is TGTGCCAGCAGTTCCCAAGGACACGCCGCTGGAAACACCATATATTTT. This sequence joins TRBV28 and TRBJ1-3, with a tentative D call TRBD1 (5 bases). Trimming took 4 bases from V and 2 from J, leaving 15 bases between them. The CDR3 is 16 amino acids. CDR1 and CDR2 from the germline V gene are MDHEN and SYDVKM.

CDR3 nucleotide sequence: TGCGCCAGCAGTAAAGGACAGGGGGCCACCATATATTTT. It is translated as CASSKGQGATIYF. The genes are TRBV10-2 and TRBJ1-3, with TRBD1 identical over 11 bases. With 5 bases clipped from V and 9 bases from J, the junction kept 3 bases outside the gene matches. The CDR3 consists of 13 residues. Germline-derived CDR1 and CDR2 are WSHSY and SAAADI.

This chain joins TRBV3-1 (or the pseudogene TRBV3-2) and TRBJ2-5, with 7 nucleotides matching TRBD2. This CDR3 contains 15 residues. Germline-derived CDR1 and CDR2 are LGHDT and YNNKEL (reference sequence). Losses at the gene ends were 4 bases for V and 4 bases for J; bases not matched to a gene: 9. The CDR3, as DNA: TGTGCCAGCAGCCCCGGCCTAGCGGAAGTAGAGACCCAGTACTTC. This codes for CASSPGLAEVETQYF.

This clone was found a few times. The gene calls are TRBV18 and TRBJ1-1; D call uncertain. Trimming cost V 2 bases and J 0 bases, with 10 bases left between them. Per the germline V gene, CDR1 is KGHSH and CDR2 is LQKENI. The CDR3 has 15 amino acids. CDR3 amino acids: CASSPTAAMNTEAFF. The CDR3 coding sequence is TGTGCCAGCTCACCAACAGCCGCAATGAACACTGAAGCTTTCTTT.

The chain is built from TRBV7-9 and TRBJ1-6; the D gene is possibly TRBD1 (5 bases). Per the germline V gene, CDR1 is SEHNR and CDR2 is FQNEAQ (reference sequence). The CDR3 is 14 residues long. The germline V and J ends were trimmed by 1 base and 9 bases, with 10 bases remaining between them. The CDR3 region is CASSLDRTFSPLHF. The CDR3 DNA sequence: TGTGCCAGCAGCTTAGATAGGACATTTTCACCCCTCCACTTT.

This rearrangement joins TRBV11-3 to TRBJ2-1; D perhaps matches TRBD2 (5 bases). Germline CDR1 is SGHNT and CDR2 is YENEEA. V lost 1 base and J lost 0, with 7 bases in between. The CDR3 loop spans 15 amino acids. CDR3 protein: CASSLVRDSYNEQFF. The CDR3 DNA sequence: TGTGCCAGCAGCTTAGTTCGGGACTCCTACAATGAGCAGTTCTTC.

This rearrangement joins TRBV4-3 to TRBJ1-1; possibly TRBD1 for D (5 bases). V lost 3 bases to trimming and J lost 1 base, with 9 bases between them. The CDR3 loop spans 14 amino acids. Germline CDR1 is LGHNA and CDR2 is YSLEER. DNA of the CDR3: TGCGCCAGCAGCCAGGGGGGTGCGAACACTGAAGCTTTCTTT. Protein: CASSQGGANTEAFF.

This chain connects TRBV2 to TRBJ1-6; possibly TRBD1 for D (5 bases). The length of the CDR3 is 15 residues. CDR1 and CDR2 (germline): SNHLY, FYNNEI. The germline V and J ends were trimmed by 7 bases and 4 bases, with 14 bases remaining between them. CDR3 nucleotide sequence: TGTGCCAGCACGGGGGATCAGTCTTATAATTCACCCCTCCACTTT. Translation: CASTGDQSYNSPLHF.

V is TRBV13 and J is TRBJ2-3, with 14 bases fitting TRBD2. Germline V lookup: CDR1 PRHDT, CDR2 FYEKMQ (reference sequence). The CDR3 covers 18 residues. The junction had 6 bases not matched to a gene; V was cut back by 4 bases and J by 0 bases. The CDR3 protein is CASSYGLAGGPSTDTQYF. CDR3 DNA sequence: TGTGCCAGCAGCTACGGACTAGCGGGGGGCCCAAGCACAGATACGCAGTATTTT.

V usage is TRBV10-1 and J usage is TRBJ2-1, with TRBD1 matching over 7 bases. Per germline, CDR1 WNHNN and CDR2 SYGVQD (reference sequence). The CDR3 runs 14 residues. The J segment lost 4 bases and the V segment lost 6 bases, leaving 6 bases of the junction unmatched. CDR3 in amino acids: CASSRDSPYNEQFF. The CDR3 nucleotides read TGCGCCAGCAGCCGGGACAGCCCGTACAATGAGCAGTTCTTC.

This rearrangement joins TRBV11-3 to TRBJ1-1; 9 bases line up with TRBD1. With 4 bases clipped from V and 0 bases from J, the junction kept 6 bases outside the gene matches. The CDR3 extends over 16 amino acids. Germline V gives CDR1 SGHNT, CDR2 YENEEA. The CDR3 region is CASSSQTGGLNTEAFF. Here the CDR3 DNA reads TGTGCCAGCAGCTCCCAGACAGGGGGATTGAACACTGAAGCTTTCTTT.

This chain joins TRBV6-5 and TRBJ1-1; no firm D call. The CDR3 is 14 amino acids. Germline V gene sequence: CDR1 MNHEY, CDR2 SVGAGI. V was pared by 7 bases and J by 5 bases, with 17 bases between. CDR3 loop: CASKLGVRETEAFF. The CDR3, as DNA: TGTGCCAGCAAGCTCGGTGTACGTGAGACTGAAGCTTTCTTT.

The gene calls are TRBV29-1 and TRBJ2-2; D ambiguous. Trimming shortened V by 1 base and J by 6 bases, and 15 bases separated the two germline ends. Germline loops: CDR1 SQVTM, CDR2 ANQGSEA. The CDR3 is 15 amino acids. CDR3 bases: TGCAGCGTTGAAGTTCCGCCCGGTCTCGCCGGGGAGCTGTTTTTT. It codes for CSVEVPPGLAGELFF.